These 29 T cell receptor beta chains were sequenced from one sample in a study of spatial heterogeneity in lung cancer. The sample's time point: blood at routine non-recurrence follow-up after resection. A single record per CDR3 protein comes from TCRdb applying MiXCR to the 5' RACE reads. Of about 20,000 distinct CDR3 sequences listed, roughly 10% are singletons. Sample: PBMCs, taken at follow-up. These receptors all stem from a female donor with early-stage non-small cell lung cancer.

CDR3: CASSLGIGPLGNEQFF. CDR3 sequence (DNA): TGTGCCAGCAGCTTAGGGATCGGCCCCCTGGGGAATGAGCAGTTCTTC. This chain joins TRBV7-2 and TRBJ2-1; D call uncertain. With 1 base removed from V and 7 bases from J, the gap between germline ends came to 17 bases. CDR3 length: 16 residues. Looked up from germline, CDR1 is SGHTA and CDR2 is FQGNSA.

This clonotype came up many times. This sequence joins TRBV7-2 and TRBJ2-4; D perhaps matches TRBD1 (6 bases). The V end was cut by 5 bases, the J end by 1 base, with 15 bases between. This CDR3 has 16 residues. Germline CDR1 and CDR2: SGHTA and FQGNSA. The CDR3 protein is CASSPDGGWAKNIQYF. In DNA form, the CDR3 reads TGTGCCAGCAGCCCGGATGGGGGCTGGGCCAAAAACATTCAGTACTTC.

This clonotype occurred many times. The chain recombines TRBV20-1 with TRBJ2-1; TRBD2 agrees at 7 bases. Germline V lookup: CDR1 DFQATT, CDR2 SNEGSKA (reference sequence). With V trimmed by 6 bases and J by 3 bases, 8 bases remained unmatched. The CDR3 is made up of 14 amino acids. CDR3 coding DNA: TGCAGTGCCCGAGTGAGCGGGGTCTACAATGAGCAGTTCTTC. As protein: CSARVSGVYNEQFF.

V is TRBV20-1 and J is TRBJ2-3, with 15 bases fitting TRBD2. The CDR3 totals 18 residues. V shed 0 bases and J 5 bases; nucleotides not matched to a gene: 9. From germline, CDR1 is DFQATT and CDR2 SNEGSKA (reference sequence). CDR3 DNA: TGCAGTGCTAGAGATCTTGGATGGACTAGCGGGAGGGGAGATACGCAGTATTTT. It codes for CSARDLGWTSGRGDTQYF.

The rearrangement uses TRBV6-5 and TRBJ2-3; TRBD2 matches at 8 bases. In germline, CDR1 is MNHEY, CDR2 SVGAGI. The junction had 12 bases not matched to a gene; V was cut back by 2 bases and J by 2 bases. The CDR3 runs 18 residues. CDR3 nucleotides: TGTGCCAGCAGTTACACGTTCCCGGGGACTAGAATCACAGATACGCAGTATTTT. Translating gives CASSYTFPGTRITDTQYF.

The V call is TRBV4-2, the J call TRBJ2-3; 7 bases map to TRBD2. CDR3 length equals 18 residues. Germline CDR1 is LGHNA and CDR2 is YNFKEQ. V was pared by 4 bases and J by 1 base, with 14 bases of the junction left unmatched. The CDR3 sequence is CASSPRLMGGLGTDTQYF. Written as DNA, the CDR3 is TGTGCCAGCAGCCCCCGCCTCATGGGGGGGTTGGGCACAGATACGCAGTATTTT.

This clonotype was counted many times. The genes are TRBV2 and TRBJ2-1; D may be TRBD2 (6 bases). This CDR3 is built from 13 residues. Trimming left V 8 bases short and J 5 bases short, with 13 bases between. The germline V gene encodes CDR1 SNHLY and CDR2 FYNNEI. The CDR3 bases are TGTGCCAGCCGCGAATCGGGGGACAATGAGCAGTTCTTC. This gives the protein CASRESGDNEQFF.

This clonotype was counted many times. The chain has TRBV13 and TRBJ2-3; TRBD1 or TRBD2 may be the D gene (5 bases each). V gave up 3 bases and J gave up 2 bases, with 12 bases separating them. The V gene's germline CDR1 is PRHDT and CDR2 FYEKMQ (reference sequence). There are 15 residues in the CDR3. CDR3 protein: CASSLVGTITDTQYF. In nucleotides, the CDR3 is TGTGCCAGCAGCTTGGTCGGGACGATCACAGATACGCAGTATTTT.

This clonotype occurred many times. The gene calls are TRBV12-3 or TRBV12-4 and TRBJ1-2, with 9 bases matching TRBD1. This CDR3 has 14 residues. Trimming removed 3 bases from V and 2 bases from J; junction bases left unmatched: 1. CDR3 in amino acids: CASSLGTGNYGYTF. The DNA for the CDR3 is TGTGCCAGCAGTTTGGGGACAGGGAACTATGGCTACACCTTC.

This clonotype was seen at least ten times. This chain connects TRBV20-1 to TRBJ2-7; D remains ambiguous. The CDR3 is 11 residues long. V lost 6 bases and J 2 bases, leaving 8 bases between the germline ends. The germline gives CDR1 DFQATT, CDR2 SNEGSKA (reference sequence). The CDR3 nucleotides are TGCAGTGCGGCAGTGACCTACGAGCAGTACTTC. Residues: CSAAVTYEQYF.

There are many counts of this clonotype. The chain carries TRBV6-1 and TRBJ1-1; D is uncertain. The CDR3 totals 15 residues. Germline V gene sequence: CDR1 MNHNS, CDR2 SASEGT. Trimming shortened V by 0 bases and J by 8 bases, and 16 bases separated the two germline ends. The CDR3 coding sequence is TGTGCCAGCAGTGAAGCGCTGGTTACCGCCGGAGAAGCTTTCTTT. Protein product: CASSEALVTAGEAFF.

CDR3 sequence: CASSLLGGAREQYF. The CDR3 DNA follows: TGTGCCAGCAGTTTATTGGGGGGGGCGAGAGAGCAGTACTTC. The chain uses TRBV28 and TRBJ2-7, with D possibly matching TRBD2 (7 bases). Germline CDR1 reads MDHEN; CDR2 reads SYDVKM. This CDR3 is built from 14 residues. Trimming cost V 1 base and J 7 bases, with 14 bases left between them.

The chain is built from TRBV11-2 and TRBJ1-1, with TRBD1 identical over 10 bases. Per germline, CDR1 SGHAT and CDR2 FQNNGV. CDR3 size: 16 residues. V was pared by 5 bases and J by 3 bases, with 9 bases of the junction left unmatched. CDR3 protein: CASSLLLGQGDTEAFF. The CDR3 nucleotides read TGTGCCAGCAGCCTGCTCCTAGGACAGGGGGACACTGAAGCTTTCTTT.

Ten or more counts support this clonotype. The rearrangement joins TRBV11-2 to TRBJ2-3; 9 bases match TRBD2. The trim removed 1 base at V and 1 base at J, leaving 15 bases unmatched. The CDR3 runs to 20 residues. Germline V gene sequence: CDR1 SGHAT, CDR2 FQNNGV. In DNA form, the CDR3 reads TGTGCCAGCAGCTTAGTATCGGCATGGCGTGCTAGCGGGGGCACAGATACGCAGTATTTT. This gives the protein CASSLVSAWRASGGTDTQYF. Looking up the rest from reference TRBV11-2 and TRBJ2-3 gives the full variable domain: EAGVAQSPRYKIIEKRQSVAFWCNPISGHATLYWYQQILGQGPKLLIQFQNNGVVDDSQLPKDRFSAERLKGVDSTLKIQPAKLEDSAVYLCASSLVSAWRASGGTDTQYFGPGTRLTVL.

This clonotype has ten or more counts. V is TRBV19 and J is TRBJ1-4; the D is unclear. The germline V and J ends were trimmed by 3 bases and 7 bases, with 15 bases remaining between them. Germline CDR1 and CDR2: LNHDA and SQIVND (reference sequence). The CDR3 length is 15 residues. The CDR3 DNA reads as TGTGCCAGTAGTATTTCATCCGCAGGTCGTGAAAAACTGTTTTTT. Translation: CASSISSAGREKLFF.

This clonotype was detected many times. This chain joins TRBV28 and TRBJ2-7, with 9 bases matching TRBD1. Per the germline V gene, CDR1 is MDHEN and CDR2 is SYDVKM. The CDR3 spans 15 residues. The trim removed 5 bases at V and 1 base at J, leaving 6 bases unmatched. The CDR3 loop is CASSTPGTGSYEQYF. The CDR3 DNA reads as TGTGCCAGCAGTACCCCCGGGACAGGGTCCTACGAGCAGTACTTC. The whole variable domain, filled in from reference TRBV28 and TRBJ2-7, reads DVKVTQSSRYLVKRTGEKVFLECVQDMDHENMFWYRQDPGLGLRLIYFSYDVKMKEKGDIPEGYSVSREKKERFSLILESASTNQTSMYLCASSTPGTGSYEQYFGPGTRLTVT.

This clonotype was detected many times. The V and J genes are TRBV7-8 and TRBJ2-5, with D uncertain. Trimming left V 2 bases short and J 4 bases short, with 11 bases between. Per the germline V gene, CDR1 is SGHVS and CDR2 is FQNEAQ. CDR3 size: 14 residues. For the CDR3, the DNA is TGTGCCAGCAGCTTAAGTCCGGGCAGAGAGACCCAGTACTTC. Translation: CASSLSPGRETQYF.

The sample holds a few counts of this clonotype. The CDR3, as DNA: TGTGCCAGCACAGACAGGGGCTCCCGGAACATTCAGTACTTC. Translating gives CASTDRGSRNIQYF. The rearrangement links TRBV5-6 to TRBJ2-4; 8 bases line up with TRBD1. V was clipped by 6 bases and J by 7 bases; unmatched bases: 9. CDR1 is SGHDT and CDR2 is YYEEEE in the germline V gene. This CDR3 is built from 14 residues.

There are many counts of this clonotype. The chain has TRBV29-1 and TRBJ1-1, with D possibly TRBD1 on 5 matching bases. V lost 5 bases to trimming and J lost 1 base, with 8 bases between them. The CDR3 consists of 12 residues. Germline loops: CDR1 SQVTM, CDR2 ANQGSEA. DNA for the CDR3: TGCAGCGTTAATACAGGGAACACTGAAGCTTTCTTT. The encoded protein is CSVNTGNTEAFF.

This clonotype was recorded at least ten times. CDR3 nucleotide sequence: TGTGCCAGCAGCCCCGGGACAGGCGGTTTCTTC. Its protein is CASSPGTGGFF. The genes are TRBV7-9 and TRBJ2-1, with 8 bases lining up with TRBD1. Germline V lookup: CDR1 SEHNR, CDR2 FQNEAQ (reference sequence). V lost 5 bases and J lost 16; bases outside the gene matches: 7. The CDR3 length is 11 residues.

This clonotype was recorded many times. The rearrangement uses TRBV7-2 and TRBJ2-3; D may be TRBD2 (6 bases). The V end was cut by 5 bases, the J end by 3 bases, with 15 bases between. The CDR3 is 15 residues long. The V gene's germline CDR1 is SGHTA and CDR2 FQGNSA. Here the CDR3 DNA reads TGTGCCAGCAGCACTGTTGCGGGGTCGACAGATACGCAGTATTTT. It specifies CASSTVAGSTDTQYF.

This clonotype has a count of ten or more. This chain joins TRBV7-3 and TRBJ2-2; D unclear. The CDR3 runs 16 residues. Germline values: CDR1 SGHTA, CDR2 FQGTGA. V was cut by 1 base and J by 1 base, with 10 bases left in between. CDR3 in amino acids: CASSLRPIGNTGELFF. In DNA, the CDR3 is TGTGCCAGCAGCTTAAGGCCGATTGGGAACACCGGGGAGCTGTTTTTT.

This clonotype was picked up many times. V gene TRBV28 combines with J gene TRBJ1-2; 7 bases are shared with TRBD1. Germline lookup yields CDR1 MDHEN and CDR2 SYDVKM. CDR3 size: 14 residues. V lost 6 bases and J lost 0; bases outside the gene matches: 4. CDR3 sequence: CASRLGQTNYGYTF. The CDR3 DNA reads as TGTGCCAGCAGATTGGGACAGACTAACTATGGCTACACCTTC.

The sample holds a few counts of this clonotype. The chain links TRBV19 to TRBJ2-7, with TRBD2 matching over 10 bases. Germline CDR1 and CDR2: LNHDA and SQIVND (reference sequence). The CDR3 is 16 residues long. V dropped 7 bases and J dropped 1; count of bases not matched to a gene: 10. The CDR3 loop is CASTSSSGSRSYEQYF. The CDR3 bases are TGTGCCAGTACCTCATCTAGCGGGAGTCGATCCTACGAGCAGTACTTC.

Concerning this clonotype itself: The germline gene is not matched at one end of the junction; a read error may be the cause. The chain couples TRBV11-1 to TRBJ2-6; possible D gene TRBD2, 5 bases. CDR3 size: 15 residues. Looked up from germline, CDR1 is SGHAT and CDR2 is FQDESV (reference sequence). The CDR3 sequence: CASSPRRSGTNVLTF. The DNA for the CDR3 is TGTGCCAGCAGCCCCAGGAGGTCTGGGACCAACGTCCTGACTTTC.

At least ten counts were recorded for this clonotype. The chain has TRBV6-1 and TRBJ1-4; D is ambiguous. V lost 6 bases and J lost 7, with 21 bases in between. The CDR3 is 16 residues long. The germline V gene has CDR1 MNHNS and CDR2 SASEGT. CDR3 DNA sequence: TGTGCCAGCAGCGCCCCAACCCTACGGCGCGGTGAAAAACTGTTTTTT. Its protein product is CASSAPTLRRGEKLFF.

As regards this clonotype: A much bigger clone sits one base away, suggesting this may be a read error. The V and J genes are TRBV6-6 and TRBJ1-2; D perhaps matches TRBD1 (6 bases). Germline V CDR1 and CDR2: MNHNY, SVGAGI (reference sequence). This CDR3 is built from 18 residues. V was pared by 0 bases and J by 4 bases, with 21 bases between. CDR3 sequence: CASSYSAIAGATGYGYTF. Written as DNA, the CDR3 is TGTGCCAGCAGTTACTCGGCGATCGCGGGGGCTACTGGCTATGGCTACACCTTC.

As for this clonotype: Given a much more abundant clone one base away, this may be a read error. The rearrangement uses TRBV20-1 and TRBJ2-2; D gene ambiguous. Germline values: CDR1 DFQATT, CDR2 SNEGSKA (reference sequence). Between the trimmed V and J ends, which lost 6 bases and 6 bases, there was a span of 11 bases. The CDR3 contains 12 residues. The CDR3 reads CSAHQVSGELFF. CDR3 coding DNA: TGCAGTGCCCACCAGGTCTCCGGGGAGCTGTTTTTT.

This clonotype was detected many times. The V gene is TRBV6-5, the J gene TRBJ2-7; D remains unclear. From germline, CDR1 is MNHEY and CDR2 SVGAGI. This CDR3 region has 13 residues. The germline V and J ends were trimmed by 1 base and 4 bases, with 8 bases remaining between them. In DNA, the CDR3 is TGTGCCAGCAGTTACTACGAGAGTTACGAGCAGTACTTC. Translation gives CASSYYESYEQYF.